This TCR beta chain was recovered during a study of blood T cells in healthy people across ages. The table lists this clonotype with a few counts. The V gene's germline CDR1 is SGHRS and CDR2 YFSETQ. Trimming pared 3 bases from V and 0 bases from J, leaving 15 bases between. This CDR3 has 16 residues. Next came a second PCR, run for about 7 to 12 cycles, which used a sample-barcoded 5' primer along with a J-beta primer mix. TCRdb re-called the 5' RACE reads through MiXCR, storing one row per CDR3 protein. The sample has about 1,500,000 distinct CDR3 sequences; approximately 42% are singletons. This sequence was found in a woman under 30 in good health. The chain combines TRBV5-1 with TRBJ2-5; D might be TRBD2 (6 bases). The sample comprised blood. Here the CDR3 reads CASSSTGTPYQETQYF. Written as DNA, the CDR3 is TGCGCCAGCAGCTCAACCGGGACTCCGTACCAAGAGACCCAGTACTTC.